A selection of T cell receptor beta chains follows, all from one sample in a study of blood T cell repertoires in COVID-19. This table comes from immunoSEQ multiplex PCR, and its TCRdb copy is limited to in-frame clones, with some not included. The table has tens of thousands of clones, about 82% seen once; the top ten hold roughly 14%. The sequencing input was peripheral blood. Source of these receptors: a human donor in a cohort sampled during active COVID-19. Both conserved end residues are part of each CDR3. Size values are once, few and many counts, or a class for expanded clones, and some rows have none.

CDR3aa: CASSRGAVRNNEQFF
j_gene: TRBJ2-1
v_gene: TRBV6-5
abundance: .

CDR3aa: CASSPGQGMNTEAFF
j_gene: TRBJ1-1
v_gene: TRBV7-9
abundance: .

CDR3aa: CASSPEGAPQPQHF
j_gene: TRBJ1-5
v_gene: TRBV5-1
abundance: .

CDR3aa: CATKPGQGAGQPQHF
j_gene: TRBJ1-5
v_gene: TRBV27
abundance: .

CDR3aa: CASRTSSYNEQFF
j_gene: TRBJ2-1
v_gene: TRBV12-3/TRBV12-4
abundance: once

CDR3aa: CASSSTGDTEAFF
j_gene: TRBJ1-1
v_gene: TRBV19
abundance: .

CDR3aa: CASSADRDGYGYTF
j_gene: TRBJ1-2
v_gene: TRBV7-3
abundance: .

CDR3aa: CASALATGETQYF
j_gene: TRBJ2-5
v_gene: TRBV12-3/TRBV12-4
abundance: .

CDR3aa: CASSLLGGATGELFF
j_gene: TRBJ2-2
v_gene: TRBV27
abundance: .

CDR3aa: CASSPTGTGRQPQHF
j_gene: TRBJ1-5
v_gene: TRBV7-9
abundance: .

CDR3aa: CAWRAGGIHEQYF
j_gene: TRBJ2-7
v_gene: TRBV30
abundance: .

CDR3aa: CSASPGLAASTDTQYF
j_gene: TRBJ2-3
v_gene: TRBV20-1
abundance: .

CDR3aa: CASSFDRNGYTF
j_gene: TRBJ1-2
v_gene: TRBV5-1
abundance: once

CDR3aa: CASSQDTTQGGVKPQHF
j_gene: TRBJ1-5
v_gene: TRBV4-1
abundance: .

CDR3aa: CASSPRGSHEKLFF
j_gene: TRBJ1-4
v_gene: TRBV7-3
abundance: .

CDR3aa: CAISESGPWRGNTIYF
j_gene: TRBJ1-3
v_gene: TRBV10-3
abundance: once

CDR3aa: CASSLQGAAEAFF
j_gene: TRBJ1-1
v_gene: TRBV7-2
abundance: .

CDR3aa: CASSQDVKQGYSNQPQHF
j_gene: TRBJ1-5
v_gene: TRBV4-2
abundance: .

CDR3aa: CASSPGGGGGSYNEQFF
j_gene: TRBJ2-1
v_gene: TRBV5-1
abundance: .

CDR3aa: CSVAVASRGSTDTQYF
j_gene: TRBJ2-3
v_gene: TRBV29-1
abundance: .

CDR3aa: CAWAHAQLGGFGAFF
j_gene: TRBJ1-1
v_gene: TRBV30
abundance: few

CDR3aa: CASSQGQGPQTQYF
j_gene: TRBJ2-5
v_gene: TRBV5-1
abundance: .

CDR3aa: CASSPQQGLNTEAFF
j_gene: TRBJ1-1
v_gene: TRBV7-2
abundance: .

CDR3aa: CASALDSYNEQFF
j_gene: TRBJ2-1
v_gene: TRBV6-5
abundance: .

CDR3aa: CASSYSGPYNEQFF
j_gene: TRBJ2-1
v_gene: TRBV6-2/TRBV6-3
abundance: .

CDR3aa: CASSQGPYRSPLPNYGYTF
j_gene: TRBJ1-2
v_gene: TRBV23-1
abundance: .

CDR3aa: CASSLTAGFGNEAFF
j_gene: TRBJ1-1
v_gene: TRBV7-2
abundance: .

CDR3aa: CASRSGQNTGELFF
j_gene: TRBJ2-2
v_gene: TRBV2
abundance: .

CDR3aa: CASSGPGTDTQYF
j_gene: TRBJ2-3
v_gene: TRBV25-1
abundance: .

CDR3aa: CASSHRDGPDTQYF
j_gene: TRBJ2-3
v_gene: TRBV9
abundance: .

CDR3aa: CASSQDRQGVNYGYTF
j_gene: TRBJ1-2
v_gene: TRBV4-3
abundance: .

CDR3aa: CASGLVLDRGIKPQHF
j_gene: TRBJ1-5
v_gene: TRBV12-5
abundance: .

CDR3aa: CASSFSVRGYLFF
j_gene: TRBJ1-1
v_gene: TRBV7-2
abundance: .

CDR3aa: CASSLDRQETQYF
j_gene: TRBJ2-5
v_gene: TRBV7-8
abundance: .

CDR3aa: CASSLEQSNSPLHF
j_gene: TRBJ1-6
v_gene: TRBV13
abundance: .

CDR3aa: CASSLAGQGDNYGYTF
j_gene: TRBJ1-2
v_gene: TRBV7-2
abundance: .

CDR3aa: CATSRAGEAGRDEQYF
j_gene: TRBJ2-7
v_gene: TRBV15
abundance: .

CDR3aa: CASSRTGFTQPQHF
j_gene: TRBJ1-5
v_gene: TRBV6-2/TRBV6-3
abundance: .

CDR3aa: CASSQDTGREDTIYF
j_gene: TRBJ1-3
v_gene: TRBV3-1/TRBV3-2
abundance: .

CDR3aa: CASSAVGGGAYTDTQYF
j_gene: TRBJ2-3
v_gene: TRBV9
abundance: .

CDR3aa: CASSLAGAGGSLNYGYTF
j_gene: TRBJ1-2
v_gene: TRBV5-1
abundance: .

CDR3aa: CASSFGQGASNEQYF
j_gene: TRBJ2-7
v_gene: TRBV7-8
abundance: .

CDR3aa: CASSSWGLVKSTGELFF
j_gene: TRBJ2-2
v_gene: TRBV11-2
abundance: .

CDR3aa: CASSERLAGPHEQFF
j_gene: TRBJ2-1
v_gene: TRBV10-1
abundance: .

CDR3aa: CASSQAVPSYEQYF
j_gene: TRBJ2-7
v_gene: TRBV4-1
abundance: .